This T cell receptor beta chain was retrieved from a study of blood T cell repertoires in COVID-19. Only in-frame clones appear in the TCRdb table, and some are missing; sequencing was by immunoSEQ multiplex PCR. The sample holds 130,000 to 150,000 clones, 84% seen once. This clone was observed once. This clonotype was sampled from a woman aged 80 or over in a cohort sampled during active or convalescent COVID-19. The sample consisted of peripheral blood.

The CDR3 nucleotides read TGTGCCAGCAGCGACTTTACACCGGGGAATTCACCCCTCCACTTT. It codes for CASSDFTPGNSPLHF. This chain uses TRBV3-1 (or the pseudogene TRBV3-2) with TRBJ1-6; D unresolved. Germline CDR1 LGHDT, CDR2 YNNKEL (reference sequence). Trimming removed 5 bases at V and 7 bases at J, with 15 bases between. This CDR3 has 15 residues.